The clone carrying this T cell receptor (beta chain) has a handful of counts. One end of the junction does not line up with germline, which may come from a read error. The sample comes from a study of shared clonotypes between healthy human individuals. Method: immunoSEQ multiplex PCR; TCRdb's copy keeps in-frame clones and lacks some. The sample contains more than 1 million clones, around 82% of which appear only once. The sequence derives from a man aged 18 to 30 in good health. Some clones in this sample may be carry-over from other donors' samples. Sequencing was performed on memory CD4+ T cells from PBMCs. The subset here: CD45RA-negative fraction.

The CDR3 sequence is CASSYPGQVPDF. CDR3 DNA sequence: TGTGCCAGCAGTTACCCGGGACAGGTCCCGGATTTT. This rearrangement joins TRBV6-6 to TRBJ1-5; 8 positions match TRBD1. The germline V gene has CDR1 MNHNY and CDR2 SVGAGI (reference sequence). The CDR3 has 12 amino acids.